This TCR beta chain was retrieved from a study of regulatory T cells in long-lasting Graves disease. This clonotype was picked up a small number of times. Arm-PCR with iRepertoire HTBI primers amplified the CDR3 regions for these TCR beta libraries. MiXCR was run by TCRdb on the multiplex PCR reads, yielding one entry per CDR3 protein. Counted here are roughly 510,000 distinct CDR3 sequences, about 16% occurring once; the ten biggest clones make up around 12%. This sample's time point: newly diagnosed GD, antithyroid drugs for less than 3 months. Construction of the TCR library relied on RNA isolated from PBMCs. CDR1 is SGHKS, CDR2 YYEKEE, per germline (reference sequence). Trimming cost V 2 bases and J 7 bases, with 13 bases left between them. The CDR3 length is 15 residues. The sample also formed part of further work on T cells in Graves' hyperthyroidism and ophthalmopathy. This second report adds: Participants, patients aged 18 to 65, had newly diagnosed hyperthyroidism with a duration under 2 months. The TCR CDR3 was amplified in a first-round RT-PCR using the HTBI primer set. Ophthalmopathy and stable hyperthyroidism were separated by a 13 V-J model.

The specimen was peripheral blood mononuclear cells (PBMCs), collected at new diagnosis, from a patient treated with antithyroid drugs. The sequence came from a man younger than 35 with Graves disease. V gene TRBV5-5 combines with J gene TRBJ1-6, with D unclear. In DNA form, the CDR3 reads TGTGCCAGCAGCTTTAGTTACGCGGGGAATTCACCCCTCCACTTT. The encoded protein is CASSFSYAGNSPLHF. The full variable domain, completed using reference TRBV5-5 and TRBJ1-6, is DAGVTQSPTHLIKTRGQQVTLRCSPISGHKSVSWYQQVLGQGPQFIFQYYEKEERGRGNFPDRFSARQFPNYSSELNVNALLLGDSALYLCASSFSYAGNSPLHFGNGTRLTVT.